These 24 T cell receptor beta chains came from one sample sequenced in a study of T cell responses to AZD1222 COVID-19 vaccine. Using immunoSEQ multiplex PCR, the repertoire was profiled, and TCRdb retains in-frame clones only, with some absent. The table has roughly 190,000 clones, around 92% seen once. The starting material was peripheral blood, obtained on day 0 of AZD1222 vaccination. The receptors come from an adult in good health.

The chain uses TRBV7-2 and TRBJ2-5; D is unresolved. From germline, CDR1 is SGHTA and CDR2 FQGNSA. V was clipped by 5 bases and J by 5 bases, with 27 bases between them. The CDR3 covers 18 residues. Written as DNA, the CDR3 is TGTGCCAGCAGCGGCCCCCAGTATGGCAGTAAGAAGGCGGAGACCCAGTACTTC. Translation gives CASSGPQYGSKKAETQYF.

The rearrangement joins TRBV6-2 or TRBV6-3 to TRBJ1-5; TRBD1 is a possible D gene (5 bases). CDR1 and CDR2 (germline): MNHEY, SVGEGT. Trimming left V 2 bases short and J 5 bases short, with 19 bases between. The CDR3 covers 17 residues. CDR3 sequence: CASSYGRTSNADQPQHF. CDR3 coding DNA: TGTGCCAGCAGTTACGGACGGACATCCAACGCAGATCAGCCCCAGCATTTT.

The CDR3 is CASSEPSSYNSPLHF. For the CDR3, the DNA is TGTGCCAGCAGTGAACCGTCCTCCTATAATTCACCCCTCCACTTT. This chain uses TRBV6-1 with TRBJ1-6; D ambiguous. The V end lost 2 bases, the J end lost 0 bases, and 5 bases lay between the germline ends. CDR1 is MNHNS and CDR2 is SASEGT in the germline V gene. This CDR3 has 15 residues.

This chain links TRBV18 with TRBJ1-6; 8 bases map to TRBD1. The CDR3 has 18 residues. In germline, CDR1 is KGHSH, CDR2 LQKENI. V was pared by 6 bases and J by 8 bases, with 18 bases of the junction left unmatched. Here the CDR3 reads CASSAQSTGAIIDSPLHF. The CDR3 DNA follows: TGTGCCAGCTCGGCCCAATCGACAGGGGCCATTATAGATTCACCCCTCCACTTT.

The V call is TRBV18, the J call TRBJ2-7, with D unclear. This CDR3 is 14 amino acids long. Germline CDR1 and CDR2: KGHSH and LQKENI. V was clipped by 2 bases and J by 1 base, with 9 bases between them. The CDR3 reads CASSPMARSYEQYF. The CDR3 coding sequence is TGTGCCAGCTCACCAATGGCCCGTTCCTACGAGCAGTACTTC.

The CDR3 spells CASSIVGRTGRLSYEQYF. The DNA of the CDR3 is TGTGCCAGTAGTATAGTCGGCAGGACCGGTCGTCTAAGCTACGAGCAGTACTTC. The rearrangement links TRBV19 to TRBJ2-7; D is unresolved. The CDR3 loop spans 18 amino acids. The germline V gene encodes CDR1 LNHDA and CDR2 SQIVND (reference sequence). The ends were cut back, 1 base at V and 3 bases at J, with 22 bases in the middle.

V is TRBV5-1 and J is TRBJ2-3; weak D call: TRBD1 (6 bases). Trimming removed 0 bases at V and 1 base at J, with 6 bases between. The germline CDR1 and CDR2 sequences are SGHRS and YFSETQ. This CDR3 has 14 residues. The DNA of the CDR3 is TGCGCCAGCAGCTTGGGGACAGGCACAGATACGCAGTATTTT. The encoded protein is CASSLGTGTDTQYF.

The CDR3 spells CASSEALQGREAFF. DNA for the CDR3: TGTGCCAGCAGTGAAGCGCTTCAAGGGAGAGAAGCTTTCTTT. This chain uses TRBV2 with TRBJ1-1; no clear D gene. This CDR3 region has 14 residues. V was trimmed by 0 bases and J by 8 bases, leaving 13 bases between them. Germline loops: CDR1 SNHLY, CDR2 FYNNEI.

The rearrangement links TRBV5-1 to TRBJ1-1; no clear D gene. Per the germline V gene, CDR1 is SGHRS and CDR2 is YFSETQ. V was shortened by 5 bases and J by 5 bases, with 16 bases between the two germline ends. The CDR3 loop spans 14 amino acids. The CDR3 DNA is TGCGCCAGCAGTAGTGGGCGAAGTGGAACTGAAGCTTTCTTT. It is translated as CASSSGRSGTEAFF.

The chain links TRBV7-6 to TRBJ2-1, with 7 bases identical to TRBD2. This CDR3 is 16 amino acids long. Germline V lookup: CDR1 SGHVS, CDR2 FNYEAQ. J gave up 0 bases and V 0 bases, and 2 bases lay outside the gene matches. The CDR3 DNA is TGTGCCAGCAGCTTAGCGTCTAGCGGCTCCTACAATGAGCAGTTCTTC. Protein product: CASSLASSGSYNEQFF.

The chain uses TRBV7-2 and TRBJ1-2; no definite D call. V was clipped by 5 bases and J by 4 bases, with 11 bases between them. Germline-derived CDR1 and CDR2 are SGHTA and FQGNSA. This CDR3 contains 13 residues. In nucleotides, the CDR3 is TGTGCCAGCAGCCCCTCAGGTTCCTATGGCTACACCTTC. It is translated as CASSPSGSYGYTF.

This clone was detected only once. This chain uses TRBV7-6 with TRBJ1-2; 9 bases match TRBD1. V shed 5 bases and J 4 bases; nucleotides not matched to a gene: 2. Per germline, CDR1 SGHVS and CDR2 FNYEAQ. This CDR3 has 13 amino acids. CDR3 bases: TGTGCCAGCAGCCAGGGACAGGGCTATGGCTACACCTTC. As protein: CASSQGQGYGYTF.

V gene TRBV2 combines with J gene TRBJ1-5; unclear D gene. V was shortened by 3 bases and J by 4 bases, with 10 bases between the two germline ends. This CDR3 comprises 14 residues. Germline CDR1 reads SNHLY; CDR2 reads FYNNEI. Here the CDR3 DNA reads TGTGCCAGCAGTGACTTGCAGGAAAATCAGCCCCAGCATTTT. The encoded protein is CASSDLQENQPQHF.

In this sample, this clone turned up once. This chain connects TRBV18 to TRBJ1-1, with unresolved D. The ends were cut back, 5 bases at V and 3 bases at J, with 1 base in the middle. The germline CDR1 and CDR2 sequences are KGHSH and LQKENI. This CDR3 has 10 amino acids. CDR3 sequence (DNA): TGTGCCAGCTCAGACACTGAAGCTTTCTTT. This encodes CASSDTEAFF.

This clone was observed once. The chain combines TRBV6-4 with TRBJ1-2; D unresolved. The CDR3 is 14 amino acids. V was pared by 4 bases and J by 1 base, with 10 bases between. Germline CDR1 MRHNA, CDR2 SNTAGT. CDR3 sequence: CASSVEAFNYGYTF. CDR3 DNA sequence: TGTGCCAGCAGTGTCGAGGCATTTAACTATGGCTACACCTTC.

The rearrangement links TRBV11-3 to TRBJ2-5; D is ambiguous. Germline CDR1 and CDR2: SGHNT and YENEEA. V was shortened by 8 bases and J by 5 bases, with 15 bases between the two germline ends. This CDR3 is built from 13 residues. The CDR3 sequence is CASSTQGSETQYF. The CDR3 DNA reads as TGTGCCAGCTCAACTCAAGGAAGTGAGACCCAGTACTTC.

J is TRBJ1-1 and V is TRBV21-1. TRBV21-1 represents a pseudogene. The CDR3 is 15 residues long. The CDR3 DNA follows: TGTGCCAGCAGCAAAGGAATAAGTCGGGTCACTGAAGCTTTCTTT. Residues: CASSKGISRVTEAFF.

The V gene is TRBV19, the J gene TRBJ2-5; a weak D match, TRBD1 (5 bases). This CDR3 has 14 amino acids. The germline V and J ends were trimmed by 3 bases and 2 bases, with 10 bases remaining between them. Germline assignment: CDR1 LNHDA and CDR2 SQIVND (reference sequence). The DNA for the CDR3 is TGTGCCAGTAGTATTGGGCAGGGACAAGAGACCCAGTACTTC. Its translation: CASSIGQGQETQYF.

CDR3 sequence (DNA): TGTGCCAGCAGTAATTGGGGGGGGGAAGGAGGAAACACCATATATTTT. Amino acids: CASSNWGGEGGNTIYF. This rearrangement joins TRBV28 to TRBJ1-3; TRBD1 might be the D (5 bases). Trimming left V 5 bases short and J 4 bases short, with 18 bases between. Germline loops: CDR1 MDHEN, CDR2 SYDVKM. The CDR3 has 16 amino acids.

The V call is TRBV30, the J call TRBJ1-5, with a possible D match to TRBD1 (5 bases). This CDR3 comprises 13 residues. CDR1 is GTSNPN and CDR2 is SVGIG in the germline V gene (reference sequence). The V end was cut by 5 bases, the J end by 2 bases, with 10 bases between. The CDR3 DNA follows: TGTGCCTGGGCTTTACAGGGCAATCAGCCCCAGCATTTT. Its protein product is CAWALQGNQPQHF.

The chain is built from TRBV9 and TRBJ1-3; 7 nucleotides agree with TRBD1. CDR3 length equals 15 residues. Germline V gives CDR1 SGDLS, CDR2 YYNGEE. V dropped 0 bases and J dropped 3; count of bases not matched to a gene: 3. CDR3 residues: CASSVEGAGGNTIYF. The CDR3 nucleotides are TGTGCCAGCAGCGTAGAGGGGGCCGGTGGAAACACCATATATTTT. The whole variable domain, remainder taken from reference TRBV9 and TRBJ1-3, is DSGVTQTPKHLITATGQRVTLRCSPRSGDLSVYWYQQSLDQGLQFLIQYYNGEERAKGNILERFSAQQFPDLHSELNLSSLELGDSALYFCASSVEGAGGNTIYFGEGSWLTVV.

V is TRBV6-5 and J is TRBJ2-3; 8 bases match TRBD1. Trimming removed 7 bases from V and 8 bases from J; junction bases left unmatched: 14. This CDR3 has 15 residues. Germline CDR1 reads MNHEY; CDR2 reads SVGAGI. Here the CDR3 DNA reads TGTGCCAGCAATCCGGACAGGGAGGTAGCCGGTACGCAGTATTTT. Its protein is CASNPDREVAGTQYF.

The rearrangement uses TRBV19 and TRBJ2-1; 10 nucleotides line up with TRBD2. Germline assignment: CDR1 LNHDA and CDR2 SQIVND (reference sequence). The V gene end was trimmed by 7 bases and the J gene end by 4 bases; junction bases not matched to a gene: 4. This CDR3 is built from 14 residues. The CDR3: CASTALAGYNEQFF. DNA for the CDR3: TGTGCCAGTACGGCACTAGCGGGATACAATGAGCAGTTCTTC.

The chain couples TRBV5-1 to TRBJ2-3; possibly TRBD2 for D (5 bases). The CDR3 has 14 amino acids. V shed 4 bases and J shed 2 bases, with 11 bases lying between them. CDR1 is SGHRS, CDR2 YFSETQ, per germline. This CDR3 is CASSPEAVTDTQYF. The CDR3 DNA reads TGCGCCAGCAGCCCCGAAGCGGTCACAGATACGCAGTATTTT.